At least ten counts were recorded for the clone carrying this T cell receptor beta chain. Its target is unknown. These data come from a study of spatial heterogeneity in lung cancer. Study background: The study found that TCR transcript counts in tumor regions correlated strongly with a matched bulk RNA-seq T cell module score. Findings and caveats of the study: Expanded alpha and beta TCR counts within tumors tracked tumor mutation counts.

Time point specified: sample taken at primary tumor resection. Researchers sequenced whole RNA taken from tumor, nontumor lung or frozen PBMC without sorting. TCR cDNA molecules each carried a unique molecular identifier. TCRdb processed the 5' RACE reads anew with MiXCR; each CDR3 protein has one entry. The data show approximately 23,000 distinct CDR3 sequences, over 4% seen once. Germline V lookup: CDR1 SGHDT, CDR2 YYEEEE. The ends were cut back, 4 bases at V and 1 base at J, with 24 bases in the middle. The CDR3 is 19 amino acids. Specimen: lung tumor tissue, collected at surgery. The chain couples TRBV5-6 to TRBJ2-1; D is perhaps TRBD1 or TRBD2 (6 bases each). The receptor was isolated from a male donor with early-stage non-small cell lung cancer. CDR3 protein: CASSPLGEGWGASYNEQFF. For the CDR3, the DNA is TGTGCCAGCAGCCCCTTGGGAGAGGGTTGGGGGGCGTCCTACAATGAGCAGTTCTTC. Based on the CDR3 plus reference TRBV5-6 and TRBJ2-1, the full variable domain is DAGVTQSPTHLIKTRGQQVTLRCSPKSGHDTVSWYQQALGQGPQFIFQYYEEEERQRGNFPDRFSGHQFPNYSSELNVNALLLGDSALYLCASSPLGEGWGASYNEQFFGPGTRLTVL.